Listed here are 29 T cell receptor beta chains from one sample, sequenced in a study of T cell responses to AZD1222 COVID-19 vaccine. This table comes from immunoSEQ multiplex PCR, and its TCRdb copy is limited to in-frame clones, with some not included. Among around 78,000 clones listed, around 90% were seen once. This specimen was peripheral blood, taken on day 0 of MenACWY control vaccination. The receptors were sampled from an adult in good health.

This clone showed up just a few times. The chain carries TRBV7-9 and TRBJ1-3; a possible D gene is TRBD1 (6 bases). This CDR3 spans 19 amino acids. Germline V gives CDR1 SEHNR, CDR2 FQNEAQ (reference sequence). Trimming removed 3 bases at V and 2 bases at J, with 23 bases between. CDR3 in amino acids: CASSLSTTGHGRTGNTIYF. In DNA form, the CDR3 reads TGTGCCAGCAGCTTGAGCACTACGGGACACGGGAGGACTGGAAACACCATATATTTT. Complete variable domain (other parts from reference TRBV7-9 and TRBJ1-3): DTGVSQNPRHKITKRGQNVTFRCDPISEHNRLYWYRQTLGQGPEFLTYFQNEAQLEKSRLLSDRFSAERPKGSFSTLEIQRTEQGDSAMYLCASSLSTTGHGRTGNTIYFGEGSWLTVV.

CDR3 protein: CASRSEVQETQYF. Written as DNA, the CDR3 is TGTGCCAGCAGGTCAGAGGTCCAAGAGACCCAGTACTTC. V gene TRBV3-1 (or the pseudogene TRBV3-2) combines with J gene TRBJ2-5; D unclear. Germline CDR1 and CDR2: LGHDT and YNNKEL (reference sequence). V was clipped by 6 bases and J by 1 base, with 9 bases between them. The CDR3 covers 13 residues.

This clone was found once. The chain carries TRBV29-1 and TRBJ1-1, with TRBD1 matching 12 bases. Germline CDR1 and CDR2: SQVTM and ANQGSEA. V lost 7 bases, J lost 0 bases, and 9 bases stayed unmatched. The CDR3 runs 16 residues. CDR3: CSAAWDRGPMNTEAFF. In DNA, the CDR3 is TGCAGCGCTGCCTGGGACAGGGGGCCCATGAACACTGAAGCTTTCTTT.

The V call is TRBV9, the J call TRBJ2-1, with D maybe TRBD2 (6 bases). V lost 7 bases and J 9 bases, leaving 14 bases between the germline ends. Germline CDR1 is SGDLS and CDR2 is YYNGEE. This CDR3 comprises 12 residues. The CDR3 is CASGGGGGEQFF. The CDR3 region has the DNA TGTGCCAGCGGTGGGGGAGGTGGTGAGCAGTTCTTC.

This rearrangement joins TRBV15 to TRBJ2-2; 8 nucleotides agree with TRBD1. Germline CDR1 reads LNHNV; CDR2 reads YYDKDF (reference sequence). J was trimmed by 5 bases and V by 2 bases; bases with no gene match: 10. CDR3 length equals 17 residues. CDR3 sequence: CATSRNFAGGWTGELFF. The CDR3 DNA is TGTGCCACCAGCAGAAACTTCGCAGGGGGCTGGACCGGGGAGCTGTTTTTT.

The genes are TRBV3-1 (or the pseudogene TRBV3-2) and TRBJ1-1, with a tentative D call TRBD1 (5 bases). The CDR3 length is 15 residues. CDR1 is LGHDT and CDR2 is YNNKEL in the germline V gene (reference sequence). Trimming removed 1 base at V and 2 bases at J, with 11 bases between. The CDR3 protein is CASSQVLRDNTEAFF. CDR3 sequence (DNA): TGTGCCAGCAGCCAAGTTCTCAGGGATAACACTGAAGCTTTCTTT.

This chain links TRBV6-5 with TRBJ2-5; D is possibly TRBD2 (6 bases). CDR1 and CDR2 (germline): MNHEY, SVGAGI. This CDR3 is built from 15 residues. V lost 6 bases and J lost 3, with 17 bases in between. CDR3 in amino acids: CASSPLGGIKETQYF. CDR3 sequence (DNA): TGTGCCAGCAGCCCCCTGGGCGGGATTAAAGAGACCCAGTACTTC.

The chain couples TRBV7-9 to TRBJ1-1, with a tentative D call TRBD1 (6 bases). V dropped 6 bases and J dropped 1 base, with 12 bases sitting between them. Germline values: CDR1 SEHNR, CDR2 FQNEAQ (reference sequence). This CDR3 spans 14 amino acids. The CDR3 reads CASSNTGSNTEAFF. Here the CDR3 DNA reads TGTGCCAGCAGTAATACAGGGTCGAACACTGAAGCTTTCTTT.

This chain joins TRBV24-1 and TRBJ2-3, with a possible D match to TRBD2 (5 bases). V was clipped by 9 bases and J by 4 bases, with 10 bases between them. Per the germline V gene, CDR1 is KGHDR and CDR2 is SFDVKD. The CDR3 contains 12 residues. The CDR3 DNA reads TGTGCCACCGGGAGCGGACCAGATACGCAGTATTTT. Protein product: CATGSGPDTQYF.

The genes are TRBV5-4 and TRBJ1-2; possibly TRBD1 for D (6 bases). CDR1 SGHNT and CDR2 YYREEE come from the germline V gene (reference sequence). V was clipped by 4 bases and J by 2 bases, with 9 bases between them. The CDR3 has 13 amino acids. This CDR3 reads CASSIDRNYGYTF. The CDR3 bases are TGTGCCAGCAGCATCGACAGGAACTATGGCTACACCTTC. Based on the CDR3 plus reference TRBV5-4 and TRBJ1-2, the full variable domain is ETGVTQSPTHLIKTRGQQVTLRCSSQSGHNTVSWYQQALGQGPQFIFQYYREEENGRGNFPPRFSGLQFPNYSSELNVNALELDDSALYLCASSIDRNYGYTFGSGTRLTVV.

CDR3 amino acids: CASSTGSLYGYTF. The CDR3, as DNA: TGTGCCAGCAGCACCGGGAGTCTTTATGGCTACACCTTC. The V call is TRBV6-4, the J call TRBJ1-2, with D uncertain. Trimming pared 6 bases from V and 5 bases from J, leaving 13 bases between. The CDR3 is made up of 13 amino acids. The germline CDR1 and CDR2 sequences are MRHNA and SNTAGT.

J is TRBJ2-2 and V is TRBV30; a possible D gene is TRBD1 (6 bases). Trimming shortened V by 4 bases and J by 5 bases, and 14 bases separated the two germline ends. Germline V lookup: CDR1 GTSNPN, CDR2 SVGIG (reference sequence). This CDR3 spans 14 amino acids. CDR3 in amino acids: CAWTGESRTGELFF. The CDR3 DNA reads TGTGCCTGGACAGGGGAATCGCGTACCGGGGAGCTGTTTTTT.

This clone was seen only once. The chain recombines TRBV25-1 with TRBJ1-1; no definite D call. Trimming took 1 base from V and 1 from J, leaving 13 bases between them. This CDR3 is 16 amino acids long. The V gene's germline CDR1 is MGHDK and CDR2 SYGVNS. CDR3 residues: CASSESLHLGNTEAFF. CDR3 DNA: TGTGCCAGCAGTGAATCCCTTCACTTGGGGAACACTGAAGCTTTCTTT.

The chain uses TRBV14 and TRBJ2-2; D may match TRBD1 or TRBD2 (5 bases each). The CDR3 consists of 17 residues. Germline CDR1 reads SGHDN; CDR2 reads FVKESK. V was shortened by 4 bases and J by 7 bases, with 22 bases between the two germline ends. DNA of the CDR3: TGTGCCAGCAGCCCTGAGTTGTCGGGGCAAGAAGGCGGGGAGCTGTTTTTT. Its translation is CASSPELSGQEGGELFF.

This clone was observed once. The CDR3, as DNA: TGCGCCAGCAGCTTGGGAGGACAGGCTGGAAACACCATATATTTT. This encodes CASSLGGQAGNTIYF. This chain joins TRBV5-1 and TRBJ1-3, with 7 bases identical to TRBD1. Trimming at V came to 0 bases and at J to 2 bases, leaving 2 bases not matched to a gene. CDR1 SGHRS and CDR2 YFSETQ come from the germline V gene. This CDR3 has 15 amino acids.

The chain couples TRBV9 to TRBJ1-1; D is uncertain. Germline V gene lookup returns CDR1 SGDLS and CDR2 YYNGEE. Trimming cost V 0 bases and J 4 bases, with 7 bases left between them. This CDR3 has 13 residues. The CDR3: CASSVATRTEAFF. CDR3 bases: TGTGCCAGCAGCGTAGCAACGCGCACTGAAGCTTTCTTT. Complete variable domain (other parts from reference TRBV9 and TRBJ1-1): DSGVTQTPKHLITATGQRVTLRCSPRSGDLSVYWYQQSLDQGLQFLIQYYNGEERAKGNILERFSAQQFPDLHSELNLSSLELGDSALYFCASSVATRTEAFFGQGTRLTVV.

This clone was detected only once. The V and J genes are TRBV18 and TRBJ1-5, with unresolved D. Per the germline V gene, CDR1 is KGHSH and CDR2 is LQKENI. V lost 3 bases and J lost 1, with 13 bases in between. The CDR3 extends over 16 amino acids. The CDR3: CASSPLGGGSNQPQHF. The CDR3 DNA is TGTGCCAGCTCACCTCTTGGAGGTGGAAGCAATCAGCCCCAGCATTTT.

The V and J genes are TRBV28 and TRBJ1-2; the match to TRBD1 covers 7 bases. V lost 5 bases, J lost 6 bases, and 6 bases stayed unmatched. Germline CDR1 MDHEN, CDR2 SYDVKM. CDR3 size: 13 residues. This CDR3 is CASSRQGGDGYTF. As DNA, the CDR3 is TGTGCCAGCAGTCGACAGGGCGGGGATGGCTACACCTTC.

J is TRBJ1-2 and V is TRBV30; 9 bases line up with TRBD1. J gave up 4 bases and V 2 bases, and 8 bases lay outside the gene matches. The CDR3 is 15 amino acids. Germline V CDR1 and CDR2: GTSNPN, SVGIG (reference sequence). The CDR3 DNA reads as TGTGCCTGGAGTCCGGGGACAGGGTCTACCTATGGCTACACCTTC. Its translation: CAWSPGTGSTYGYTF.

The chain combines TRBV6-2 or TRBV6-3 with TRBJ2-1; 7 positions match TRBD1. The CDR3 has 14 residues. Trimming removed 5 bases from V and 5 bases from J; junction bases left unmatched: 6. Per the germline V gene, CDR1 is MNHEY and CDR2 is SVGEGT. In DNA form, the CDR3 reads TGTGCCAGCAGTCGGGACAGTCAAGACAATGAGCAGTTCTTC. It codes for CASSRDSQDNEQFF.

This clone was counted once. The genes are TRBV9 and TRBJ2-3, with 9 bases fitting TRBD2. The CDR3 totals 16 residues. The germline gives CDR1 SGDLS, CDR2 YYNGEE. Losses at the gene ends were 4 bases for V and 2 bases for J; bases not matched to a gene: 8. CDR3 amino acids: CASSPRGGAITDTQYF. CDR3 bases: TGTGCCAGCAGCCCTCGCGGGGGGGCCATCACAGATACGCAGTATTTT.

This clone was counted between two and nine times. The V and J genes are TRBV7-3 and TRBJ2-3, with D perhaps given as TRBD1 or TRBD2 (6 bases each). V was trimmed by 1 base and J by 2 bases, leaving 10 bases between them. The CDR3 runs 15 residues. The germline V gene encodes CDR1 SGHTA and CDR2 FQGTGA. CDR3 coding DNA: TGTGCCAGCAGCTTAAGTGGGGGGCCCACAGATACGCAGTATTTT. Protein sequence: CASSLSGGPTDTQYF.

The rearrangement links TRBV11-2 to TRBJ2-2; the D gene is possibly TRBD1 (6 bases). Trimming shortened V by 5 bases and J by 1 base, and 14 bases separated the two germline ends. This CDR3 has 16 amino acids. Germline CDR1 and CDR2: SGHAT and FQNNGV. The CDR3 nucleotides are TGTGCCAGCAGCCCTACCGGGACACGGAACACCGGGGAGCTGTTTTTT. Translated, it gives CASSPTGTRNTGELFF.

V gene TRBV5-8 combines with J gene TRBJ1-1; D might be TRBD1 (5 bases). The CDR3 is 14 amino acids. CDR1 is SGHTS and CDR2 is YDEGEE in the germline V gene. Trimming removed 0 bases from V and 1 base from J, with 7 bases in between. CDR3 loop: CASSLGQQNTEAFF. The CDR3 DNA reads TGTGCCAGCAGCTTGGGACAGCAGAACACTGAAGCTTTCTTT.

This chain links TRBV14 with TRBJ2-3, with TRBD1 identical over 9 bases. The trim removed 5 bases at V and 0 bases at J, leaving 6 bases unmatched. The CDR3 runs to 16 residues. Germline CDR1 and CDR2: SGHDN and FVKESK. In nucleotides, the CDR3 is TGTGCCAGCAGCATACAGGGGGCCATAAGCACAGATACGCAGTATTTT. This codes for CASSIQGAISTDTQYF.

This clone was seen a single time. The gene calls are TRBV3-1 (or the pseudogene TRBV3-2) and TRBJ2-7; tentatively, D is TRBD1 (5 bases). Germline lookup yields CDR1 LGHDT and CDR2 YNNKEL (reference sequence). This CDR3 has 14 residues. Trimming took off 4 bases at V and 2 bases at J, with 12 bases between the two ends. The CDR3 bases are TGTGCCAGCAGCCTGGGGCAGGGCACCTACGAGCAGTACTTC. It encodes CASSLGQGTYEQYF.

This chain connects TRBV5-1 to TRBJ1-1; no reliable D call. CDR3 size: 15 residues. Germline V gives CDR1 SGHRS, CDR2 YFSETQ. Trimming removed 0 bases at V and 4 bases at J, with 13 bases between. The CDR3 region has the DNA TGCGCCAGCAGCTTGGAGTTCGGAGGGAGCACTGAAGCTTTCTTT. Protein sequence: CASSLEFGGSTEAFF.

The chain couples TRBV5-6 to TRBJ2-3, with 13 positions matching TRBD2. Germline trimming cut 0 bases from V and 5 bases from J; bases unmatched to any gene: 0. The CDR3 has 15 residues. Germline values: CDR1 SGHDT, CDR2 YYEEEE. CDR3 sequence reads: CASSLGLAGGDTQYF. The CDR3 bases are TGTGCCAGCAGCTTGGGACTAGCGGGGGGAGATACGCAGTATTTT.

The CDR3 region has the DNA TGCGCCAGCAGTGAAAGGGAGGGGGGCTGCTACGAGCAGTACTTC. Encoded protein: CASSEREGGCYEQYF. V usage is TRBV10-1 and J usage is TRBJ2-7, with TRBD2 as a possible D gene (7 bases). CDR1 and CDR2 from the germline V gene are WNHNN and SYGVQD (reference sequence). The CDR3 sequence is 15 residues long. V lost 3 bases and J lost 3, with 15 bases in between.